A single sample is the source of the 27 T cell receptor beta chains below, sequenced in a study of T cell responses to AZD1222 COVID-19 vaccine. Here immunoSEQ multiplex PCR was the method, and the copy in TCRdb shows in-frame clones only, minus some. The table records approximately 140,000 clones, under 95% of them present only once. The specimen comprised peripheral blood, sampled on day 0 of MenACWY control vaccination. The source of these receptors is an adult in good health.

This sequence joins TRBV2 and TRBJ1-5; no clear D. Per the germline V gene, CDR1 is SNHLY and CDR2 is FYNNEI. Trimming stripped 7 bases from V and 0 bases from J, with 10 bases between. The CDR3 sequence is 14 residues long. DNA of the CDR3: TGTGCCAGCATGGGAGGGAATAGCAATCAGCCCCAGCATTTT. This sequence encodes CASMGGNSNQPQHF.

The rearrangement uses TRBV6-5 and TRBJ1-5, with TRBD1 matching over 9 bases. This CDR3 has 15 amino acids. V was clipped by 6 bases and J by 2 bases; unmatched bases: 5. CDR1 is MNHEY and CDR2 is SVGAGI in the germline V gene. The CDR3 bases are TGTGCCAGCAGAAAGGACAGGGGAGGCAATCAGCCCCAGCATTTT. Encoded protein: CASRKDRGGNQPQHF.

This chain connects TRBV9 to TRBJ1-1; 8 bases are shared with TRBD1. This CDR3 region has 14 residues. Germline V lookup: CDR1 SGDLS, CDR2 YYNGEE. After removal of 2 bases from V and 4 bases from J, the junction contained 4 bases not matched to a gene. Here the CDR3 reads CASSVGQGFTEAFF. In DNA form, the CDR3 reads TGTGCCAGCAGCGTTGGACAGGGATTCACTGAAGCTTTCTTT.

This clone was seen once. The chain employs TRBV28 and TRBJ1-1, with D hard to call. Germline CDR1 MDHEN, CDR2 SYDVKM. V was shortened by 4 bases and J by 0 bases, with 9 bases between the two germline ends. The CDR3 runs to 14 residues. Here the CDR3 reads CASSYGYMNTEAFF. As DNA, the CDR3 is TGTGCCAGCAGTTACGGGTATATGAACACTGAAGCTTTCTTT. Filled out from reference TRBV28 and TRBJ1-1, the complete variable domain reads DVKVTQSSRYLVKRTGEKVFLECVQDMDHENMFWYRQDPGLGLRLIYFSYDVKMKEKGDIPEGYSVSREKKERFSLILESASTNQTSMYLCASSYGYMNTEAFFGQGTRLTVV.

This rearrangement joins TRBV3-1 (or the pseudogene TRBV3-2) to TRBJ1-1; perhaps TRBD1 as D (5 bases). V was clipped by 4 bases and J by 3 bases, with 21 bases between them. The CDR3 sequence is 17 residues long. Germline assignment: CDR1 LGHDT and CDR2 YNNKEL (reference sequence). For the CDR3, the DNA is TGTGCCAGCAGCCCAGGAGCCCTAGGGGTAAGTGACACTGAAGCTTTCTTT. Protein: CASSPGALGVSDTEAFF.

The genes are TRBV18 and TRBJ1-1; the D gene is possibly TRBD1 (5 bases). The CDR3 length is 15 residues. The germline CDR1 and CDR2 sequences are KGHSH and LQKENI. Trimming cost V 4 bases and J 4 bases, with 16 bases left between them. The CDR3 DNA sequence: TGTGCCAGCTCACACGAGCTAGGGGAAGGCACTGAAGCTTTCTTT. Its translation: CASSHELGEGTEAFF.

This clone was seen only a few times. The chain is built from TRBV28 and TRBJ1-1; D ambiguous. The length of the CDR3 is 14 residues. Germline assignment: CDR1 MDHEN and CDR2 SYDVKM. V lost 4 bases and J lost 0, with 9 bases in between. The CDR3 sequence is CASSSAGLNTEAFF. CDR3 sequence (DNA): TGTGCCAGCAGTTCGGCGGGTCTGAACACTGAAGCTTTCTTT. Filled out from reference TRBV28 and TRBJ1-1, the complete variable domain reads DVKVTQSSRYLVKRTGEKVFLECVQDMDHENMFWYRQDPGLGLRLIYFSYDVKMKEKGDIPEGYSVSREKKERFSLILESASTNQTSMYLCASSSAGLNTEAFFGQGTRLTVV.

The chain employs TRBV12-3 or TRBV12-4 and TRBJ2-1; no reliable D call. The length of the CDR3 is 13 residues. The V gene lost 2 bases and the J gene lost 11 bases, with 13 bases spanning the gap. The CDR3 reads CASSLYGQLQQFF. CDR3 in DNA: TGTGCCAGCAGTTTATATGGGCAGCTCCAGCAGTTCTTC.

The CDR3 nucleotides are TGTGCCAGCAGTTTATATAGGAAAGGGGACAGGGCTAATGAAAAACTGTTTTTT. The encoded protein is CASSLYRKGDRANEKLFF. J is TRBJ1-4 and V is TRBV28, with 9 positions matching TRBD1. The germline V gene has CDR1 MDHEN and CDR2 SYDVKM. The CDR3 runs to 18 residues. After removal of 1 base from V and 3 bases from J, the junction contained 9 bases not matched to a gene.

This chain joins TRBV5-1 and TRBJ1-2, with a possible D match to TRBD1 (6 bases). Germline loops: CDR1 SGHRS, CDR2 YFSETQ. Trimming pared 0 bases from V and 8 bases from J, leaving 17 bases between. The CDR3 extends over 15 amino acids. CDR3: CASSLAGDIRRGYTF. In DNA form, the CDR3 reads TGCGCCAGCAGCTTGGCAGGGGACATCAGAAGAGGCTACACCTTC.

The chain joins TRBV6-1 to TRBJ1-5; D gene unclear. The CDR3 length is 13 residues. Germline V gene data show CDR1 as MNHNS and CDR2 as SASEGT. Trimming took 0 bases from V and 6 from J, leaving 6 bases between them. The CDR3 sequence: CASSEAGSQPQHF. CDR3 nucleotide sequence: TGTGCCAGCAGTGAAGCGGGGAGTCAGCCCCAGCATTTT.

V is TRBV27 and J is TRBJ1-2, with 9 bases aligning to TRBD1. Trimming removed 4 bases from V and 1 base from J; junction bases left unmatched: 7. CDR3 length equals 16 residues. Germline V gene data show CDR1 as MNHEY and CDR2 as SMNVEV (reference sequence). CDR3 nucleotide sequence: TGTGCCAGCAGTTCGTCATTGGACAGGGGTAACTATGGCTACACCTTC. Protein sequence: CASSSSLDRGNYGYTF.

This clone was detected a few times. V is TRBV7-3 and J is TRBJ2-2; 14 positions agree with TRBD2. Germline values: CDR1 SGHTA, CDR2 FQGTGA. V dropped 5 bases and J dropped 5; count of bases not matched to a gene: 4. The CDR3 runs 16 residues. CDR3 in DNA: TGTGCCAGCAGCCCCGGACTAGCGGGAGGTACCGGGGAGCTGTTTTTT. It is translated as CASSPGLAGGTGELFF.

V usage is TRBV10-2 and J usage is TRBJ2-3; D is ambiguous. The CDR3 contains 14 residues. CDR1 WSHSY and CDR2 SAAADI come from the germline V gene. V lost 2 bases and J 2 bases, leaving 8 bases between the germline ends. For the CDR3, the DNA is TGCGCCAGCAGTGAGAGCTTCCTCACAGATACGCAGTATTTT. It specifies CASSESFLTDTQYF.

This chain connects TRBV3-1 (or the pseudogene TRBV3-2) to TRBJ1-2; D is ambiguous. Trimming left V 2 bases short and J 8 bases short, with 12 bases between. CDR1 and CDR2 from the germline V gene are LGHDT and YNNKEL (reference sequence). The CDR3 extends over 13 amino acids. In nucleotides, the CDR3 is TGTGCCAGCAGCCAACCGGGGATCCGGGGCTACACCTTC. This translates into CASSQPGIRGYTF.

V and J are TRBV30 and TRBJ2-7; the D is unclear. The CDR3 sequence is 14 residues long. Germline V gene sequence: CDR1 GTSNPN, CDR2 SVGIG (reference sequence). Trimming stripped 1 base from V and 3 bases from J, with 13 bases between. The CDR3 DNA is TGTGCCTGGAGTGCCTCAGCGTTCTACTACGAGCAGTACTTC. It encodes CAWSASAFYYEQYF.

The chain recombines TRBV28 with TRBJ2-7, with D possibly called TRBD1 or TRBD2 (5 bases each). The germline gives CDR1 MDHEN, CDR2 SYDVKM. This CDR3 spans 15 amino acids. V dropped 3 bases and J dropped 6 bases, with 18 bases sitting between them. CDR3 nucleotide sequence: TGTGCCAGCAGTTTGGGGCGTTCGGGGTTTCGCGAGCAGTACTTC. As protein: CASSLGRSGFREQYF.

The CDR3, as DNA: TGTGCCAGCTCATCTGCGACAGGGAATTCTGGCTACACCTTC. Translated: CASSSATGNSGYTF. This chain links TRBV18 with TRBJ1-2, with TRBD1 matching over 7 bases. The CDR3 contains 14 residues. V lost 5 bases, J lost 7 bases, and 10 bases stayed unmatched. The germline CDR1 and CDR2 sequences are KGHSH and LQKENI.

The chain couples TRBV7-2 to TRBJ1-3; 7 bases fit TRBD1. Germline trimming cut 4 bases from V and 0 bases from J; bases unmatched to any gene: 6. Germline lookup yields CDR1 SGHTA and CDR2 FQGNSA. The CDR3 has 16 amino acids. The CDR3 DNA reads as TGTGCCAGCAGCTCCCATGGGACAGTCTCTGGAAACACCATATATTTT. Amino acids: CASSSHGTVSGNTIYF.

The CDR3 nucleotides read TGTGCCAGCAGTTTAGGGCCAGCTAACTATGGCTACACCTTC. This codes for CASSLGPANYGYTF. The chain is built from TRBV6-5 and TRBJ1-2; D unclear. V was pared by 4 bases and J by 0 bases, with 9 bases between. This CDR3 has 14 residues. Germline-derived CDR1 and CDR2 are MNHEY and SVGAGI.

V usage is TRBV24-1 and J usage is TRBJ2-3; possible D gene TRBD2, 5 bases. V was cut by 4 bases and J by 5 bases, with 12 bases left in between. CDR3 size: 14 residues. CDR1 and CDR2 from the germline V gene are KGHDR and SFDVKD. The CDR3 is CATSDPRSVDTQYF. The CDR3 nucleotides are TGTGCCACCAGTGACCCCCGTAGCGTAGATACGCAGTATTTT.

The chain combines TRBV10-3 with TRBJ2-2; D assignment may be TRBD1 or TRBD2 (7 bases each). Germline-derived CDR1 and CDR2 are ENHRY and SYGVKD. The CDR3 extends over 15 amino acids. The V and J ends lost 10 bases and 6 bases respectively, with 21 bases between them. Here the CDR3 reads CATEGAGARSGELFF. CDR3 nucleotide sequence: TGTGCCACGGAGGGGGCGGGGGCGCGGTCCGGGGAGCTGTTTTTT.

The rearrangement joins TRBV6-5 to TRBJ2-3; a possible D gene is TRBD2 (6 bases). Per germline, CDR1 MNHEY and CDR2 SVGAGI. This CDR3 is built from 15 residues. Trimming pared 6 bases from V and 0 bases from J, leaving 13 bases between. Here the CDR3 reads CASSLREVSTDTQYF. CDR3 DNA: TGTGCCAGCAGCCTCAGGGAGGTTAGCACAGATACGCAGTATTTT.

V is TRBV24-1 and J is TRBJ1-1; a weak D match, TRBD1 (5 bases). This CDR3 comprises 13 residues. CDR1 and CDR2 (germline): KGHDR, SFDVKD. The germline V and J ends were trimmed by 8 bases and 7 bases, with 16 bases remaining between them. DNA for the CDR3: TGTGCCACCAAGGAATTGGGGGAACATGAAGCTTTCTTT. Its translation is CATKELGEHEAFF.

This chain links TRBV28 with TRBJ2-3; no firm D call. V lost 4 bases and J lost 2, with 10 bases in between. The length of the CDR3 is 14 residues. Germline-derived CDR1 and CDR2 are MDHEN and SYDVKM. CDR3 nucleotide sequence: TGTGCCAGCAGTTCCCCGGCCCACACAGATACGCAGTATTTT. Protein product: CASSSPAHTDTQYF.

The V gene is TRBV11-3, the J gene TRBJ2-7; D is uncertain. Trimming took 8 bases from V and 5 from J, leaving 16 bases between them. The CDR3 is 13 amino acids. Per the germline V gene, CDR1 is SGHNT and CDR2 is YENEEA. The CDR3 is CASSGGVYDEQYF. The CDR3 DNA follows: TGTGCCAGCTCTGGCGGAGTATACGACGAGCAGTACTTC.

The rearrangement uses TRBV27 and TRBJ2-6; TRBD2 matches 7 bases. The junction had 15 bases not matched to a gene; V was cut back by 6 bases and J by 1 base. Germline V CDR1 and CDR2: MNHEY, SMNVEV (reference sequence). The CDR3 spans 19 residues. CDR3 residues: CASRNTSGSGLSGANVLTF. CDR3 nucleotide sequence: TGTGCCAGCAGGAATACCTCGGGTAGCGGGTTATCTGGGGCCAACGTCCTGACTTTC.